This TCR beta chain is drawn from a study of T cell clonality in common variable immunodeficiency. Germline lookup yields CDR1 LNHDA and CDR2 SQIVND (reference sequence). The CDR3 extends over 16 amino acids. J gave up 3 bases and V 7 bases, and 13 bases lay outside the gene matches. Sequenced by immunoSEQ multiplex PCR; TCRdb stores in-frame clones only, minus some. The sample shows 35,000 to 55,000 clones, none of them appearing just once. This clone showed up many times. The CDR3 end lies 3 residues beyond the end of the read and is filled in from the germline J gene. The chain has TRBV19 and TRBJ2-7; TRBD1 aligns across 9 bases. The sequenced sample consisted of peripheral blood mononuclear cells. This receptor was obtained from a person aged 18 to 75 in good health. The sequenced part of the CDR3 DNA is TGTGCCAGTAAAAATCACAGGGGGCTAAGGCGCTACGAG. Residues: CASKNHRGLRRYE. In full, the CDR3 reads CASKNHRGLRRYEQYF.